Below, 17 T cell receptor beta chains from the same sample are listed, as sequenced in a study of tumor and adjacent non-tumor tissue in lung cancer (dated by TCRdb to the late 2010s). RNA was extracted from bulk unsorted tissue and checked for quality with a NanoDrop ND-1000 and an Agilent 2100. Receptors were amplified or captured by multiplex PCR. TCRdb lists the instrument as Illumina HiSeq 2500. TCRbeta libraries were constructed through three rounds of nested PCR with primers (Table S4) according to protocols adapted from ARM-PCR. The public reads were quality trimmed at Q25 with fastp and then assembled into clones with MiXCR by TCRdb, keeping productive beta chains. One record per CDR3 amino acid sequence lists the most common genes and DNA. In all, the sample holds about 110,000 distinct CDR3 sequences, and about 80% of those were seen once. The ten largest clonotypes hold roughly 20% of the sample.

What was sequenced was lung tumor tissue. All receptors come from a man between 65 and 85 years old with non-small cell lung cancer.

Concerning this clonotype itself: It is likely a read error, because the conserved phenylalanine at the end of the CDR3 is missing. The chain is built from TRBV11-2 and TRBJ1-4; a possible D gene is TRBD1 (6 bases). V shed 5 bases and J shed 13 bases, with 23 bases lying between them. This CDR3 comprises 15 residues. Germline V gives CDR1 SGHAT, CDR2 FQNNGV. The CDR3 region is CASSRSGTSNVRLFY. The CDR3 DNA reads as TGTGCCAGCAGCAGAAGTGGGACAAGTAATGTAAGACTGTTTTAT.

Turning to this clonotype: This may arise from a read error, as a much more abundant clone is one base away. The CDR3 is CANSFVAGTDTQYF. CDR3 in DNA: TGTGCCAACAGTTTTGTCGCGGGCACAGATACGCAGTATTTT. The chain is built from TRBV28 and TRBJ2-3; D is uncertain. The CDR3 runs to 14 residues. The germline gives CDR1 MDHEN, CDR2 SYDVKM.

This clonotype was detected only a few times. A junction boundary mismatches the germline segment, possibly from a read error. V and J are TRBV29-1 and TRBJ2-1, with D possibly being TRBD2 (5 bases). Germline V CDR1 and CDR2: SQVTM, ANQGSEA. This CDR3 is built from 14 residues. CDR3 DNA: TGCAGCGTTGACAGGCCAAGCTCCTACAATGAGCGGCTCTTC. Translated, it gives CSVDRPSSYNERLF.

To note about this clonotype: An end of the junction differs from the germline gene, which may be a read error. The rearrangement links TRBV11-2 to TRBJ2-2; 7 positions match TRBD1. Germline V lookup: CDR1 SGHAT, CDR2 FQNNGV. There are 16 residues in the CDR3. The CDR3 DNA is TGTACCAGCAGCTTAGTGAGCACAGGGGTTGCCGGGAAGCTGTTTTTT. It encodes CTSSLVSTGVAGKLFF.

Notes on this clonotype: A much larger clone sits a single nucleotide away, making a read error possible. The V call is TRBV28, the J call TRBJ1-2; no firm D call. The CDR3 has 13 amino acids. The V gene lost 5 bases and the J gene lost 4 bases, with 11 bases spanning the gap. Germline CDR1 and CDR2: MDHEN and SYDVKM. In DNA, the CDR3 is TGTGCCAGCAGTCGACGGGCGCTCTATGGCTACACCTTC. It codes for CASSRRALYGYTF.

With respect to this clonotype: A junction end diverges from the germline sequence, so it may reflect a read error. This chain links TRBV5-4 with TRBJ1-2; no clear D gene. The CDR3 is made up of 13 amino acids. Germline V gene data show CDR1 as SGHNT and CDR2 as YYREEE (reference sequence). For the CDR3, the DNA is TGTGCCAACCGCTTGGTCAGTAGCTATAGCTACATCTTC. It is translated as CANRLVSSYSYIF.

Regarding this clonotype: One base away lies a much larger clone, so this may be a sequencing read error. The rearrangement joins TRBV25-1 to TRBJ1-1; no reliable D call. The CDR3 has 11 amino acids. The germline CDR1 and CDR2 sequences are MGHDK and SYGVNS. Written as DNA, the CDR3 is TGTGCCAGAAGTGTTGGCACTGAAGCTTTCTTT. Protein product: CARSVGTEAFF.

This clonotype was found many times. This rearrangement joins TRBV20-1 to TRBJ1-2; D is uncertain. V dropped 2 bases and J dropped 1 base, with 8 bases sitting between them. Germline CDR1 reads DFQATT; CDR2 reads SNEGSKA (reference sequence). This CDR3 is 13 amino acids long. CDR3 residues: CSARSGFNYGYTF. CDR3 nucleotide sequence: TGCAGTGCTAGATCGGGATTTAACTATGGCTACACCTTC.

The chain carries TRBV5-4 and TRBJ1-6, with D possibly TRBD1 on 6 matching bases. From germline, CDR1 is SGHNT and CDR2 YYREEE (reference sequence). Trimming removed 4 bases at V and 19 bases at J, with 27 bases between. The length of the CDR3 is 15 residues. CDR3 sequence (DNA): TGTGCCAGCAGCATGACAGGTGATAGTAATTCACCCATTCACTTT. Translation: CASSMTGDSNSPIHF.

Of note for this clonotype: Given the absence of the conserved phenylalanine or tryptophan at the CDR3 end, a read error is likely. V gene TRBV6-4 combines with J gene TRBJ2-3, with 7 bases identical to TRBD2. Germline V gene sequence: CDR1 MRHNA, CDR2 SNTAGT. The CDR3 has 16 residues. The CDR3 DNA reads as TGTGCCAGCAGCGACACTAGCGTTGGTAGCAGAGATACGCAGTATTCT. Translation gives CASSDTSVGSRDTQYS.

Only one count was recorded for this clonotype. V gene TRBV6-1 combines with J gene TRBJ1-1; D gene uncertain. V was trimmed by 2 bases and J by 7 bases, leaving 5 bases between them. CDR1 and CDR2 from the germline V gene are MNHNS and SASEGT. The CDR3 runs to 11 residues. The CDR3: CASSELSEAFF. CDR3 DNA: TGTGCCAGCAGTGAACTCAGTGAAGCTTTCTTT.

The CDR3 DNA sequence: TGTGCCAGCAGCTTACATCGAAGACCGGGTGGGACTGAAGCTTTCTTT. Translation: CASSLHRRPGGTEAFF. The chain couples TRBV5-4 to TRBJ1-1; the D is unclear. Germline-derived CDR1 and CDR2 are SGHNT and YYREEE (reference sequence). The CDR3 loop spans 16 amino acids. The V and J ends lost 2 bases and 5 bases respectively, with 19 bases between them.

About this clonotype: The junction departs from germline at one end; a sequencing error may be responsible. The chain employs TRBV7-8 and TRBJ2-7; tentative D call: TRBD1 (6 bases). The V gene's germline CDR1 is SGHVS and CDR2 FQNEAQ. This CDR3 region has 16 residues. The DNA for the CDR3 is TGTGCCAGCAGCCCGATAGGGGGAACCCACATCTACGAACAGTACTTC. Translating gives CASSPIGGTHIYEQYF.

This clonotype has ten or more counts. This rearrangement joins TRBV10-2 to TRBJ2-5, with D tentatively TRBD1 or TRBD2 (5 bases each). CDR1 WSHSY and CDR2 SAAADI come from the germline V gene. V was clipped by 3 bases and J by 4 bases, with 12 bases between them. The CDR3 consists of 14 residues. The CDR3 region has the DNA TGCGCCAGCAGTGAAATCGGGGACCGAGAGACCCAGTACTTC. As protein: CASSEIGDRETQYF.

Comments on this clonotype: One junction end does not reproduce the germline sequence, and a read error may be involved. The V and J genes are TRBV11-2 and TRBJ1-3; no clear D. Germline V lookup: CDR1 SGHAT, CDR2 FQNNGV. The CDR3 is 15 residues long. For the CDR3, the DNA is TGCGCCAGCAGCCACAGCTGGACCCCCGGAAACACCATATATTTT. Protein sequence: CASSHSWTPGNTIYF.

As to this clonotype: A read error may produce the germline difference seen at one junction end. The V call is TRBV6-1, the J call TRBJ2-7; 11 positions match TRBD2. Germline CDR1 and CDR2: MNHNS and SASEGT. This CDR3 comprises 18 residues. The CDR3 sequence is CASSELAGGPSTAGERYF. The CDR3 DNA sequence: TGTGCCAGCAGTGAACTAGCGGGAGGCCCCTCGACAGCTGGAGAGCGGTACTTC.

Points on this clonotype: One end of the junction fails to match germline, which may point to a read error. V and J are TRBV29-1 and TRBJ1-1; possible D gene TRBD1, 5 bases. The CDR3 sequence is 11 residues long. The germline gives CDR1 SQVTM, CDR2 ANQGSEA. Here the CDR3 reads CSGARTTEASF. For the CDR3, the DNA is TGCAGTGGGGCCCGAACCACTGAAGCTTCCTTT.